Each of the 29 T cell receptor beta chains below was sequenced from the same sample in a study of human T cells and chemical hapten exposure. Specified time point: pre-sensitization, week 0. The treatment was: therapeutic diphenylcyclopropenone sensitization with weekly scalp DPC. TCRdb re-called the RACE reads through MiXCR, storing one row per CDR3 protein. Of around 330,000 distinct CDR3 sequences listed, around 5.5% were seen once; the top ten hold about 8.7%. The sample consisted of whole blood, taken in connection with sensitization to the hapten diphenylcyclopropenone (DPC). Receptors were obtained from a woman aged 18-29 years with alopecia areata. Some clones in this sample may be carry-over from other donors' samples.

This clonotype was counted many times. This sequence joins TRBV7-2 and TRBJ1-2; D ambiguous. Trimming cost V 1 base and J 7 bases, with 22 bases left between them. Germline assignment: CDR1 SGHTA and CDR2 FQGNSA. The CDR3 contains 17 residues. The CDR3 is CASSLVAGPTVTSGYTF. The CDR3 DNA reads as TGTGCCAGCAGCTTAGTGGCTGGGCCAACCGTCACTAGTGGCTACACCTTC. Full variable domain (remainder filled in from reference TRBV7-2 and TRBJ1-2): GAGVSQSPSNKVTEKGKDVELRCDPISGHTALYWYRQSLGQGLEFLIYFQGNSAPDKSGLPSDRFSAERTGGSVSTLTIQRTQQEDSAVYLCASSLVAGPTVTSGYTFGSGTRLTVV.

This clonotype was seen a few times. DNA for the CDR3: TGTGCCAGTAGCAGACTAGCGGGGTCCACAGATACGCAGTATTTT. As protein: CASSRLAGSTDTQYF. The V and J genes are TRBV19 and TRBJ2-3; TRBD2 matches 11 bases. This CDR3 spans 15 amino acids. Germline V gene sequence: CDR1 LNHDA, CDR2 SQIVND (reference sequence). Trimming cost V 6 bases and J 2 bases; bases outside gene matches: 4.

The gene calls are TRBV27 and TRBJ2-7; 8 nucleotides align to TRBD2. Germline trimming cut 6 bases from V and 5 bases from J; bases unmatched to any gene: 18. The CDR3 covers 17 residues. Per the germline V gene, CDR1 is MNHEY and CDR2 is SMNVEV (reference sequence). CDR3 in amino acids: CASSPSSLSGGINEQYF. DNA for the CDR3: TGTGCCAGCAGCCCCTCGAGCCTCAGCGGGGGAATCAACGAGCAGTACTTC.

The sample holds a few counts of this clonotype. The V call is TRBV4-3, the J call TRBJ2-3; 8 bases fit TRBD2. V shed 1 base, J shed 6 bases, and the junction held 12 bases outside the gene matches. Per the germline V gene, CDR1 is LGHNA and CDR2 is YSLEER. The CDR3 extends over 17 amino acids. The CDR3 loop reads CASSQARTSLSVDTQYF. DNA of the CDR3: TGCGCCAGCAGCCAAGCTCGGACTAGCCTGAGCGTCGATACGCAGTATTTT.

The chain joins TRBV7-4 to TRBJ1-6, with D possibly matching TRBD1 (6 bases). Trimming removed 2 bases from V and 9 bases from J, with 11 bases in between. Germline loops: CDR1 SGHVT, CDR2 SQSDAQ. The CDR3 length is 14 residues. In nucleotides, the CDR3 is TGTGCCAGCAGCTTAATACAGGGCTGTTCACCCCTCCACTTT. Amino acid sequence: CASSLIQGCSPLHF. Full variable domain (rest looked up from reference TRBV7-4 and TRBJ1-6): GAGVSQSPRYKVAKRGRDVALRCDSISGHVTLYWYRQTLGQGSEVLTYSQSDAQRDKSGRPSGRFSAERPERSVSTLKIQRTEQGDSAVYLCASSLIQGCSPLHFGNGTRLTVT.

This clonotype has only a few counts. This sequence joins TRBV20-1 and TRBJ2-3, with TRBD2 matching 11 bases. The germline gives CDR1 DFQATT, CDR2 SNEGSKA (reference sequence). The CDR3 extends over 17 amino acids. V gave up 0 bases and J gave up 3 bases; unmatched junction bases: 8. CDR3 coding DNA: TGCAGTGCTAGAGATAGCGGGGGGGCCCTAGAAACAGATACGCAGTATTTT. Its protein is CSARDSGGALETDTQYF.

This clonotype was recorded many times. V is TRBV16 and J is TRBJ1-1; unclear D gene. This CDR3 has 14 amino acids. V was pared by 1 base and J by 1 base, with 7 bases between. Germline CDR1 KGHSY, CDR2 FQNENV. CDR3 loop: CASSQFLENTEAFF. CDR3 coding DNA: TGTGCCAGCAGCCAATTTTTAGAGAACACTGAAGCTTTCTTT. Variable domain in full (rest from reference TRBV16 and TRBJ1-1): GEEVAQTPKHLVRGEGQKAKLYCAPIKGHSYVFWYQQVLKNEFKFLISFQNENVFDETGMPKERFSAKCLPNSPCSLEIQATKLEDSAVYFCASSQFLENTEAFFGQGTRLTVV.

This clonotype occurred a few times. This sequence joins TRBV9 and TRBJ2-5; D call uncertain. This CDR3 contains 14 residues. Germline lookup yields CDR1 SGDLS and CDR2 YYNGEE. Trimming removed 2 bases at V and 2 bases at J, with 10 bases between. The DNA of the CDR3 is TGTGCCAGCAGCGTTGACGTAAGACAAGAGACCCAGTACTTC. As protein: CASSVDVRQETQYF.

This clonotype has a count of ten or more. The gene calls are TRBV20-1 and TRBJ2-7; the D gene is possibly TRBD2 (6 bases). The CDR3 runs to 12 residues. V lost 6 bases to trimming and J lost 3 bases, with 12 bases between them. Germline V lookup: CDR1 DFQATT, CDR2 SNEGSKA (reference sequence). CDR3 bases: TGCAGTGCAAGGGACGGGAGCTACGAGCAGTACTTC. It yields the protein CSARDGSYEQYF.

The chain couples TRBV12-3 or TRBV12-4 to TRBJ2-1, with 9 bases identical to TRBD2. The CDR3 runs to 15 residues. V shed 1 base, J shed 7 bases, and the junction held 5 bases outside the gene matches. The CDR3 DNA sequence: TGTGCCAGCAGTTTAGTGGCGGGGGGGCGTAATGAGCAGTTCTTC. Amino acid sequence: CASSLVAGGRNEQFF.

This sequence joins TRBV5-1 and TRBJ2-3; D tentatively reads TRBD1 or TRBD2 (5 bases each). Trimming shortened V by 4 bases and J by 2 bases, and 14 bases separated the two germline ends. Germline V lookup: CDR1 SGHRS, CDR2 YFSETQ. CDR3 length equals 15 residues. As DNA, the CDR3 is TGCGCCAGCAGCCTCACGGGACCCCCCACAGATACGCAGTATTTT. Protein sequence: CASSLTGPPTDTQYF.

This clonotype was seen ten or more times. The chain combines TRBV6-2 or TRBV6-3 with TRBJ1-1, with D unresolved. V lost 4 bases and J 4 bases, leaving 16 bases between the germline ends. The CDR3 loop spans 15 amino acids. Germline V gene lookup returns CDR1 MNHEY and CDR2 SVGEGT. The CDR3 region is CASSSLSQRGTEAFF. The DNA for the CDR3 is TGTGCCAGCAGTTCACTCTCCCAAAGAGGCACTGAAGCTTTCTTT.

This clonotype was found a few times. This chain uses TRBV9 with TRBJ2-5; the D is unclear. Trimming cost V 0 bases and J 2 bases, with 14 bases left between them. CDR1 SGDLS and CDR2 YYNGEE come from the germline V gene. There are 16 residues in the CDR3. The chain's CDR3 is CASSVGPGAKQETQYF. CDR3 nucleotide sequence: TGTGCCAGCAGCGTAGGGCCGGGCGCGAAACAAGAGACCCAGTACTTC.

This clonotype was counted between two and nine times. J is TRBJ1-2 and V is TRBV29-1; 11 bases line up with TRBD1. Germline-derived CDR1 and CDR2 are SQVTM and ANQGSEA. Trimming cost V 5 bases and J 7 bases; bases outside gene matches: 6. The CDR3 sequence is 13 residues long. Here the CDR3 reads CSVPMDRGLGYTF. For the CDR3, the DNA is TGCAGCGTTCCGATGGACAGGGGGCTTGGCTACACCTTC.

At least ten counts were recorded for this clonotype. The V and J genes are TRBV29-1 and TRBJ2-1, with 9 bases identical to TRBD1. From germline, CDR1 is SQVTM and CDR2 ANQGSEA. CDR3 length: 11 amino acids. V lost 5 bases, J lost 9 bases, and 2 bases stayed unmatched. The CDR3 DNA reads TGCAGCGTTCAGACAGGGGGTGAGCAGTTCTTC. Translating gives CSVQTGGEQFF.

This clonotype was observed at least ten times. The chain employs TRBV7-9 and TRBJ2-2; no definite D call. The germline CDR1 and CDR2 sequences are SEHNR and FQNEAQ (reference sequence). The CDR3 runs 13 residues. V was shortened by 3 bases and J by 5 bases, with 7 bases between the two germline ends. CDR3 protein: CASSFDLTGELFF. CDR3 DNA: TGTGCCAGCAGCTTCGATTTAACCGGGGAGCTGTTTTTT.

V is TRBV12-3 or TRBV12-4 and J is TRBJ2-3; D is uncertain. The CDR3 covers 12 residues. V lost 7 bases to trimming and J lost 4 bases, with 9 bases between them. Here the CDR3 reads CASTSEPDTQYF. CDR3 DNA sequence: TGTGCCAGCACGTCCGAACCAGATACGCAGTATTTT.

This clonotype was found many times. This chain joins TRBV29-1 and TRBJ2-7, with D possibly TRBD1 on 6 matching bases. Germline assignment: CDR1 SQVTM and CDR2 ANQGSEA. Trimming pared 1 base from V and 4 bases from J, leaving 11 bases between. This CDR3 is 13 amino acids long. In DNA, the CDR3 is TGCAGCGTTGAAGGGTCACAGGGTTACGAGCAGTACTTC. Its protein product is CSVEGSQGYEQYF.

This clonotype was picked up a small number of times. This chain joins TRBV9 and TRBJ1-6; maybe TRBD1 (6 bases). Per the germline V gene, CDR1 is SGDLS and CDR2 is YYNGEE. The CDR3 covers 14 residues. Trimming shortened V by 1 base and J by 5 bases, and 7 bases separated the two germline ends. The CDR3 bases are TGTGCCAGCAGCGTATCAGGGGATAATTCACCCCTCCACTTT. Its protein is CASSVSGDNSPLHF.

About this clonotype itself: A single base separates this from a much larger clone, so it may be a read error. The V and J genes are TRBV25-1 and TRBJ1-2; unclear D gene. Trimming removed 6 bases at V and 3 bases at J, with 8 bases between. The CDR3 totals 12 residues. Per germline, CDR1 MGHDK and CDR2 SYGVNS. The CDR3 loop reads CASRNSYYGYTF. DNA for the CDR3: TGTGCCAGCAGGAACTCTTACTATGGCTACACCTTC.

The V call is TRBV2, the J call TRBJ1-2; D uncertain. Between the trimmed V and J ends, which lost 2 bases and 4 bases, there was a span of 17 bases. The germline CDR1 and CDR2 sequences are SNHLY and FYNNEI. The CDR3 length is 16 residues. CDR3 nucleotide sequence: TGTGCCAGCAGTGAAAGTCCAGACACCGGGGTCTATGGCTACACCTTC. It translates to CASSESPDTGVYGYTF. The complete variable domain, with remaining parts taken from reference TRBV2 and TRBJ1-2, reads EPEVTQTPSHQVTQMGQEVILRCVPISNHLYFYWYRQILGQKVEFLVSFYNNEISEKSEIFDDQFSVERPDGSNFTLKIRSTKLEDSAMYFCASSESPDTGVYGYTFGSGTRLTVV.

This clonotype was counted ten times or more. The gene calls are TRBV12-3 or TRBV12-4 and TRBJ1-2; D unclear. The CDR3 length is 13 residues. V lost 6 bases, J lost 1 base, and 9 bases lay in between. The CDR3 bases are TGTGCCAGCAGGTCCGGGCATAACTATGGCTACACCTTC. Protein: CASRSGHNYGYTF.

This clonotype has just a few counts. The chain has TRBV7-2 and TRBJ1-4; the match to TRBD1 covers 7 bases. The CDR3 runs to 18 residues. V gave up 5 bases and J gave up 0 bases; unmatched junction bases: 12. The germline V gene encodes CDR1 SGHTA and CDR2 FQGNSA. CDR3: CASSAVPRQGTTNEKLFF. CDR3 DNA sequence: TGTGCCAGCAGCGCAGTCCCCCGACAGGGCACAACTAATGAAAAACTGTTTTTT.

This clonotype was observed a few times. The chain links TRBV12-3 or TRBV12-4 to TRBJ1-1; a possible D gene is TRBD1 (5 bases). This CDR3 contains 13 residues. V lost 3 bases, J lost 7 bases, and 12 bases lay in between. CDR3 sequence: CASSFRQSGEAFF. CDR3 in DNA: TGTGCCAGCAGTTTCCGACAGAGTGGTGAAGCTTTCTTT.

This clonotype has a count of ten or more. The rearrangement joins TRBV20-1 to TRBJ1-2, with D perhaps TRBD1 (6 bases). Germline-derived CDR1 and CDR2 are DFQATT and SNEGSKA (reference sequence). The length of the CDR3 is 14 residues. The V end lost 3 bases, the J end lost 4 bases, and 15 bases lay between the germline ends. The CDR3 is CSASRGGGAYGYTF. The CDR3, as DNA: TGCAGTGCTAGTAGGGGGGGTGGAGCCTATGGCTACACCTTC.

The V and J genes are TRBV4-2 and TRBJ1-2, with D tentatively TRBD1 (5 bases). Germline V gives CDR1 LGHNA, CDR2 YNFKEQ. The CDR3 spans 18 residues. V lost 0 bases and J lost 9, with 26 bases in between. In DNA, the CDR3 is TGTGCCAGCAGCCAAGATCCGAGTAAGTCCGGGACGGCCCAAAGCTACACCTTC. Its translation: CASSQDPSKSGTAQSYTF.

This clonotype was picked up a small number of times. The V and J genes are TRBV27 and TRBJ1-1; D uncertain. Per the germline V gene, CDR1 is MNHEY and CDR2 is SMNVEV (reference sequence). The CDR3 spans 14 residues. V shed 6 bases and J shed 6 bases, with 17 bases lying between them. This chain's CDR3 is CASSSPGRRAEAFF. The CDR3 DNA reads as TGTGCCAGCAGCTCCCCCGGGCGACGGGCTGAAGCTTTCTTT.

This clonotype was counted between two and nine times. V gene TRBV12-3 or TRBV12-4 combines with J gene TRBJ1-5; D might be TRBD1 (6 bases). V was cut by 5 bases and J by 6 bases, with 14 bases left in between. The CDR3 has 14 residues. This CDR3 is CASSRKGGRQPQHF. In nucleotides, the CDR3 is TGTGCCAGCAGTAGAAAGGGGGGGCGTCAGCCCCAGCATTTT.

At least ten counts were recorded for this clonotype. CDR3 bases: TGTGCCAGCAGTTACTCGTGGGCAGTTTCGGATGGCTACACCTTC. This codes for CASSYSWAVSDGYTF. The chain has TRBV6-5 and TRBJ1-2; D gene unclear. Germline V CDR1 and CDR2: MNHEY, SVGAGI. Trimming removed 0 bases at V and 6 bases at J, with 14 bases between. The CDR3 consists of 15 residues.